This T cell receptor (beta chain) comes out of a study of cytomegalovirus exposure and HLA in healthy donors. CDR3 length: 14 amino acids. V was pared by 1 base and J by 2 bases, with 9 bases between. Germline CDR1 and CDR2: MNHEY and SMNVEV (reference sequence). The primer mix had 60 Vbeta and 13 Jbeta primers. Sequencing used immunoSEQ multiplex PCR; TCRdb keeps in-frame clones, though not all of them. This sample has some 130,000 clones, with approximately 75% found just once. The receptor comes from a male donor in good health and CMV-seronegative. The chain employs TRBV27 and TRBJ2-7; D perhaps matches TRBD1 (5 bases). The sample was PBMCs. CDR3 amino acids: CASSLLWGAYEQYF. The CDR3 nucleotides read TGTGCCAGCAGTTTATTGTGGGGCGCCTACGAGCAGTACTTC.